The 4 T cell receptor beta chains below were found in one sample sequenced in a study of blood T cells in healthy people across ages. Through a sample-barcoded 5' primer and a J-beta primer mix, a second PCR was run for roughly 6 to 12 cycles. TCRdb itself ran the 5' RACE reads through MiXCR, one entry per CDR3 protein. The sample has about 1 million distinct CDR3 sequences, 35% to 50% seen once. The sequenced material came from blood. The receptors originated from a woman aged 55-69 years in good health.

V usage is TRBV14 and J usage is TRBJ2-1; D may match TRBD1 or TRBD2 (5 bases each). V lost 6 bases and J lost 10, with 7 bases in between. The germline CDR1 and CDR2 sequences are SGHDN and FVKESK. This CDR3 spans 10 amino acids. CDR3 sequence (DNA): TGTGCCAGCAGAGAGGGGGAGCAGTTCTTC. It codes for CASREGEQFF. Full variable domain (missing parts from reference TRBV14 and TRBJ2-1): EAGVTQFPSHSVIEKGQTVTLRCDPISGHDNLYWYRRVMGKEIKFLLHFVKESKQDESGMPNNRFLAERTGGTYSTLKVQPAELEDSGVYFCASREGEQFFGPGTRLTVL.

This clonotype was found a few times. The chain has TRBV20-1 and TRBJ2-7, with no clear D. In germline, CDR1 is DFQATT, CDR2 SNEGSKA (reference sequence). The CDR3 covers 13 residues. Between the trimmed V and J ends, which lost 1 base and 2 bases, there was a span of 9 bases. In DNA, the CDR3 is TGCAGTGCTAGAGGGTCCACCGCCTACGAGCAGTACTTC. It is translated as CSARGSTAYEQYF.

This clonotype was seen a handful of times. A much more abundant neighbour one base away suggests this may be a read error. The rearrangement uses TRBV20-1 and TRBJ2-1; TRBD1 is a possible D gene (6 bases). The J call is in doubt because the DNA end fits TRBJ2-7 better. CDR1 and CDR2 from the germline V gene are DFQATT and SNEGSKA (reference sequence). The CDR3 runs to 16 residues. This chain's CDR3 is CSASLHGTPSYNEQYF. CDR3 coding DNA: TGCAGTGCTTCACTTCACGGGACACCGTCCTACAATGAGCAGTACTTC.

The chain recombines TRBV9 with TRBJ2-5; no reliable D call. Trimming pared 3 bases from V and 1 base from J, leaving 7 bases between. CDR3 size: 13 residues. From germline, CDR1 is SGDLS and CDR2 YYNGEE. This CDR3 reads CASSEPAQETQYF. CDR3 nucleotide sequence: TGTGCCAGCAGCGAGCCAGCCCAAGAGACCCAGTACTTC.